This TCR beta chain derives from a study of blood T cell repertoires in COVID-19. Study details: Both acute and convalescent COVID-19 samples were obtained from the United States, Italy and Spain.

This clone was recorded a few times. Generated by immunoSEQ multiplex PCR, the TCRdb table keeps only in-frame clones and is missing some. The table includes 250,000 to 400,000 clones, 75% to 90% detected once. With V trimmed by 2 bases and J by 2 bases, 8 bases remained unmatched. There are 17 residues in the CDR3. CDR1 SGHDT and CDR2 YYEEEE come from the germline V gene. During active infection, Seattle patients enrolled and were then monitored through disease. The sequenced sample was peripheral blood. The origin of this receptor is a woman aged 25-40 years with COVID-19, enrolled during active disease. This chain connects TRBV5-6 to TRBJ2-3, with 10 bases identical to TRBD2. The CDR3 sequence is CASSFTPGTSVTDTQYF. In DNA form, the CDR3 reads TGTGCCAGCAGCTTTACCCCCGGGACTAGCGTCACAGATACGCAGTATTTT.